These 15 T cell receptor beta chains were sequenced from one sample in a study of cytomegalovirus exposure and HLA in healthy donors. Both 60 Vbeta primers and 13 Jbeta primers went into the PCR. Sequencing used immunoSEQ multiplex PCR; TCRdb keeps in-frame clones, though not all of them. The data contain fewer than 75,000 clones, roughly 70% of them singletons. The material sequenced was PBMCs. These receptors were taken from a man aged 65-85 years in good health and CMV-seronegative.

In nucleotides, the CDR3 is TGCAGCGCGAATCGGGGAATGAACACTGAAGCTTTCTTT. Its translation: CSANRGMNTEAFF. The chain is built from TRBV29-1 and TRBJ1-1; D gene uncertain. Trimming left V 7 bases short and J 0 bases short, with 12 bases between. Germline V gene sequence: CDR1 SQVTM, CDR2 ANQGSEA. The CDR3 covers 13 residues.

The chain links TRBV6-5 to TRBJ1-1; D ambiguous. Germline CDR1 is MNHEY and CDR2 is SVGAGI. Trimming left V 0 bases short and J 5 bases short, with 13 bases between. The CDR3 is 15 amino acids. CDR3 bases: TGTGCCAGCAGTTACTCGCGGAGGGTTGGAACTGAAGCTTTCTTT. Translated, it gives CASSYSRRVGTEAFF.

This chain links TRBV28 with TRBJ2-5; D call uncertain. The germline CDR1 and CDR2 sequences are MDHEN and SYDVKM. CDR3 length: 13 residues. The V end lost 2 bases, the J end lost 5 bases, and 9 bases lay between the germline ends. Here the CDR3 reads CASSLTHWETQYF. The CDR3 nucleotides read TGTGCCAGCAGTTTAACCCACTGGGAGACCCAGTACTTC. The full variable domain, in which reference TRBV28 and TRBJ2-5 provide the parts outside the CDR3, is DVKVTQSSRYLVKRTGEKVFLECVQDMDHENMFWYRQDPGLGLRLIYFSYDVKMKEKGDIPEGYSVSREKKERFSLILESASTNQTSMYLCASSLTHWETQYFGPGTRLLVL.

The J gene is TRBJ2-5, the V gene TRBV7-6; 9 nucleotides agree with TRBD2. CDR1 is SGHVS and CDR2 is FNYEAQ in the germline V gene. The CDR3 covers 17 residues. Trimming took 2 bases from V and 3 from J; bases not matched to a gene: 10. The CDR3 DNA is TGTGCCAGCAGCTTAACGATAGCGGGAGTAACGGAAGAGACCCAGTACTTC. It codes for CASSLTIAGVTEETQYF.

This chain links TRBV7-2 with TRBJ2-5, with 8 bases identical to TRBD2. In germline, CDR1 is SGHTA, CDR2 FQGNSA. The V and J ends lost 1 base and 5 bases, in that order; junction bases with no gene match: 3. The CDR3 sequence is 14 residues long. The CDR3 coding sequence is TGTGCCAGCAGCTTAGGTCGGGGGGGGGAGACCCAGTACTTC. Translating gives CASSLGRGGETQYF. The full variable domain, its missing parts supplied by reference TRBV7-2 and TRBJ2-5, is GAGVSQSPSNKVTEKGKDVELRCDPISGHTALYWYRQSLGQGLEFLIYFQGNSAPDKSGLPSDRFSAERTGGSVSTLTIQRTQQEDSAVYLCASSLGRGGETQYFGPGTRLLVL.

The rearrangement links TRBV9 to TRBJ1-6; D gene unclear. Trimming cost V 3 bases and J 4 bases, with 5 bases left between them. CDR3 length equals 13 residues. In germline, CDR1 is SGDLS, CDR2 YYNGEE. This CDR3 is CASSETYNSPLHF. DNA for the CDR3: TGTGCCAGCAGCGAGACTTATAATTCACCCCTCCACTTT.

As to this clone: Compared with germline, one end of the junction differs, possibly owing to a read error. This chain uses TRBV7-7 with TRBJ2-5, with D tentatively TRBD2 (6 bases). The CDR3 is 12 residues long. The germline V gene has CDR1 SSHAT and CDR2 FNYEAQ (reference sequence). The CDR3 DNA reads TGTGCTAGCAGCTTCCGGGGGGAGACCCAGTACTTC. It specifies CASSFRGETQYF.

The rearrangement joins TRBV11-3 to TRBJ1-1, with D unclear. The CDR3 spans 15 residues. CDR1 is SGHNT, CDR2 YENEEA, per germline. Between the trimmed V and J ends, which lost 3 bases and 1 base, there was a span of 12 bases. In DNA form, the CDR3 reads TGTGCCAGCAGCTTCGGCGGTACCGAGAACACTGAAGCTTTCTTT. Translation gives CASSFGGTENTEAFF.

The J gene is TRBJ1-5, the V gene TRBV19, with TRBD1 identical over 9 bases. The germline V gene has CDR1 LNHDA and CDR2 SQIVND (reference sequence). The V and J ends lost 5 bases and 7 bases, in that order; junction bases with no gene match: 15. The CDR3 contains 17 residues. CDR3 in DNA: TGTGCCAGTAGTCCCCGGCCGGGGGGACAGGGTGCACAGCCCCAGCATTTT. Protein: CASSPRPGGQGAQPQHF.

This clone was found a few times. The chain couples TRBV14 to TRBJ1-2, with D uncertain. Trimming removed 0 bases at V and 4 bases at J, with 9 bases between. The germline V gene encodes CDR1 SGHDN and CDR2 FVKESK. This CDR3 region has 14 residues. CDR3 protein: CASSQDPASYGYTF. Written as DNA, the CDR3 is TGTGCCAGCAGCCAAGATCCAGCGAGCTATGGCTACACCTTC.

Concerning this clone: This same CDR3 is encoded by further DNA sequences in the sample. The CDR3 spells CASSFLSGTDTQYF. CDR3 bases: TGTGCCAGCAGTTTCCTTTCAGGCACAGATACGCAGTATTTT. The rearrangement joins TRBV28 to TRBJ2-3; D gene uncertain. V lost 3 bases and J lost 1, with 8 bases in between. CDR3 length: 14 amino acids. The germline V gene has CDR1 MDHEN and CDR2 SYDVKM.

This clone was seen a handful of times. The CDR3 DNA reads TGCGCCAGCAGCTTAGCGACCGGGGTAGAGACCCAGTACTTC. Its translation is CASSLATGVETQYF. V is TRBV5-1 and J is TRBJ2-5; tentatively, D is TRBD2 (5 bases). The length of the CDR3 is 14 residues. Germline V gene data show CDR1 as SGHRS and CDR2 as YFSETQ. Deletions cut 2 bases from V and 4 bases from J, with 12 bases between.

This clone was seen a single time. The chain employs TRBV10-3 and TRBJ2-7; D perhaps matches TRBD2 (7 bases). This CDR3 comprises 14 residues. Looked up from germline, CDR1 is ENHRY and CDR2 is SYGVKD. Trimming took 4 bases from V and 6 from J, leaving 16 bases between them. This CDR3 reads CAISAQGGAGEQYF. CDR3 sequence (DNA): TGTGCCATCAGTGCACAGGGAGGGGCGGGCGAGCAGTACTTC.

The chain uses TRBV10-1 and TRBJ2-3; 9 bases are shared with TRBD1. V lost 6 bases and J lost 6; bases outside the gene matches: 7. The CDR3 is 14 residues long. In germline, CDR1 is WNHNN, CDR2 SYGVQD (reference sequence). The CDR3 DNA reads TGCGCCAGCAGCGCTCCGGGACAGGGTGATACGCAGTATTTT. Protein: CASSAPGQGDTQYF.

V is TRBV4-3 and J is TRBJ2-1; 9 positions match TRBD1. This CDR3 comprises 14 residues. Germline CDR1 reads LGHNA; CDR2 reads YSLEER. J gave up 9 bases and V 4 bases, and 7 bases lay outside the gene matches. The CDR3, as DNA: TGCGCCAGCAGCCCGGACAGGGGAGGTATTGAGCAGTTCTTC. Encoded protein: CASSPDRGGIEQFF.